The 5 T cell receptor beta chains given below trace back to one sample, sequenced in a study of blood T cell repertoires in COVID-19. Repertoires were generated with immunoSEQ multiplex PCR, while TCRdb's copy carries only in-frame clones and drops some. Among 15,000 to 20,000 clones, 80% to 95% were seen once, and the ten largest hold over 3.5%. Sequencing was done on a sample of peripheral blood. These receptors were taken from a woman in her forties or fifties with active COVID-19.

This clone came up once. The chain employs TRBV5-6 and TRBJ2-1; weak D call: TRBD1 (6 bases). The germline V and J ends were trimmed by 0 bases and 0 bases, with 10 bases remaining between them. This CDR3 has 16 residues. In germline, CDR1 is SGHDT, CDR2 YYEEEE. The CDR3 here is CASSLEGGGSYNEQFF. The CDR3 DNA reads TGTGCCAGCAGCTTGGAAGGGGGTGGCTCCTACAATGAGCAGTTCTTC.

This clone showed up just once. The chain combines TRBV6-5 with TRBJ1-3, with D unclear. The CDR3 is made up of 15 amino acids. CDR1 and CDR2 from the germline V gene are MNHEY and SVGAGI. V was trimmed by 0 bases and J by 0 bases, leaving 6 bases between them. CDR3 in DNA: TGTGCCAGCAGTTACTCTGGCGGCTCTGGAAACACCATATATTTT. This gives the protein CASSYSGGSGNTIYF.

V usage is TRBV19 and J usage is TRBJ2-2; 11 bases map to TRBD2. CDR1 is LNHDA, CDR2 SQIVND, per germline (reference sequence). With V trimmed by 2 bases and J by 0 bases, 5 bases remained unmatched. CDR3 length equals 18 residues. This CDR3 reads CASSILGLAVANTGELFF. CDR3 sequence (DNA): TGTGCCAGTAGTATATTGGGACTAGCGGTCGCGAACACCGGGGAGCTGTTTTTT. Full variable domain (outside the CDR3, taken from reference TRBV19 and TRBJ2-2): DGGITQSPKYLFRKEGQNVTLSCEQNLNHDAMYWYRQDPGQGLRLIYYSQIVNDFQKGDIAEGYSVSREKKESFPLTVTSAQKNPTAFYLCASSILGLAVANTGELFFGEGSRLTVL.

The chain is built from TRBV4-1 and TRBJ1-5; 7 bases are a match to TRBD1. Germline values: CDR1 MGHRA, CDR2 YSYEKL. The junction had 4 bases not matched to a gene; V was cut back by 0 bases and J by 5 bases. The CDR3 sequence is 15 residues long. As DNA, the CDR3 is TGCGCCAGCAGCCAAGAAGTTACAGGGGATCAGCCCCAGCATTTT. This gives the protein CASSQEVTGDQPQHF.

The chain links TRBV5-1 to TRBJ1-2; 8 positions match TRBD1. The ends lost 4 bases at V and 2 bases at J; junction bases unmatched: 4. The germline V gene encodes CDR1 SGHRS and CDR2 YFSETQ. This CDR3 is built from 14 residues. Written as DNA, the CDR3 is TGCGCCAGCAGCCTGGGACAGGCCAACTATGGCTACACCTTC. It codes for CASSLGQANYGYTF.